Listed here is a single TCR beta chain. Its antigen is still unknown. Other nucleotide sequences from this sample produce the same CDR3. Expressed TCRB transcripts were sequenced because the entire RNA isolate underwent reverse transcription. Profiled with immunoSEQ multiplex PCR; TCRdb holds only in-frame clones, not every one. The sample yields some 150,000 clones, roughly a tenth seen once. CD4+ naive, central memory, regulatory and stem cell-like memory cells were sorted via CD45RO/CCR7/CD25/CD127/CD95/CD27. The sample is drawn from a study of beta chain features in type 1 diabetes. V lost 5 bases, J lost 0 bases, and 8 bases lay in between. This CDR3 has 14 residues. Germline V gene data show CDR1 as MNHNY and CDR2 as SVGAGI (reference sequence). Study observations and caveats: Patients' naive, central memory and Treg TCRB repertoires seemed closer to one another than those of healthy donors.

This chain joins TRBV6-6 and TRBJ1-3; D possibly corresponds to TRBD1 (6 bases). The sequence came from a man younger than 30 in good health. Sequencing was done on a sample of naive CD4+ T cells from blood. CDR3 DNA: TGTGCCAGCAGTGGGACAAGCTCTGGAAACACCATATATTTT. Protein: CASSGTSSGNTIYF.